Presented here are 5 T cell receptor beta chains from one specimen sequenced in a study of CD8 T cells in Susac syndrome. RNA, at about 0.45 to 1 ug, was reverse transcribed with random hexamers. TCRdb itself ran the immunoSEQ multiplex PCR reads through MiXCR, one entry per CDR3 protein. The sample contains approximately 120,000 distinct CDR3 sequences, roughly 90% of which appear only once. Input material: CD8+ T cells from PBMCs. Receptor source: a human donor in good health.

The rearrangement uses TRBV3-1 and TRBJ2-1, with no clear D. Trimming shortened V by 0 bases and J by 2 bases, and 11 bases separated the two germline ends. The CDR3 loop spans 16 amino acids. CDR1 is LGHDT and CDR2 is YNNKEL in the germline V gene (reference sequence). The CDR3 nucleotides are TGTGCCAGCAGCCAAGAAGCAAAGGGCCCCTACAATGAGCAGTTCTTC. Translated: CASSQEAKGPYNEQFF.

This chain joins TRBV6-1 and TRBJ1-2; D unresolved. The CDR3 spans 15 residues. The germline gives CDR1 MNHNS, CDR2 SASEGT. The V and J ends lost 1 base and 0 bases respectively, with 9 bases between them. The CDR3 region is CASSEESGPNYGYTF. For the CDR3, the DNA is TGTGCCAGCAGTGAAGAGAGTGGCCCTAACTATGGCTACACCTTC.

This chain joins TRBV6-2 or TRBV6-3 and TRBJ2-7; D not resolved. V was pared by 8 bases and J by 3 bases, with 20 bases between. The CDR3 runs to 15 residues. CDR1 and CDR2 from the germline V gene are MNHEY and SVGEGT. This CDR3 reads CASVSSYTRNYEQYF. CDR3 DNA sequence: TGTGCCAGCGTGTCGTCGTACACCCGTAACTACGAGCAGTACTTC.

CDR3 residues: CSARDVEGNYGYTF. The CDR3 coding sequence is TGCAGTGCTAGAGATGTGGAAGGTAACTATGGCTACACCTTC. The chain combines TRBV20-1 with TRBJ1-2; D remains ambiguous. The CDR3 runs 14 residues. Between the trimmed V and J ends, which lost 0 bases and 1 base, there was a span of 9 bases. Germline assignment: CDR1 DFQATT and CDR2 SNEGSKA (reference sequence).

The chain couples TRBV7-2 to TRBJ1-2; TRBD1 is a possible D gene (5 bases). Trimming cost V 3 bases and J 3 bases, with 11 bases left between them. CDR1 and CDR2 from the germline V gene are SGHTA and FQGNSA. CDR3 length: 14 residues. CDR3 sequence (DNA): TGTGCCAGCAGCTTTCCGACAGATTACTATGGCTACACCTTC. Protein: CASSFPTDYYGYTF.